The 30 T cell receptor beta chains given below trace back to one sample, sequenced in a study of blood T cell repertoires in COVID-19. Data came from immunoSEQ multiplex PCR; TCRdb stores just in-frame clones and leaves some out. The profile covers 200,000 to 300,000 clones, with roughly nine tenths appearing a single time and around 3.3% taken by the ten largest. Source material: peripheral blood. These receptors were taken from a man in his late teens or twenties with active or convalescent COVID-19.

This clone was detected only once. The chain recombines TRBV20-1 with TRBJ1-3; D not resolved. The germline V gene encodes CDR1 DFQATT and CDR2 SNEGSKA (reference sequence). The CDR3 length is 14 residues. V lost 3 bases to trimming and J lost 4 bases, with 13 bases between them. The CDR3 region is CSASLSQRGNTIYF. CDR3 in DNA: TGCAGTGCTAGTTTATCACAGCGGGGAAACACCATATATTTT.

The CDR3 loop is CASSIGGYEAAFF. CDR3 sequence (DNA): TGTGCCAGTAGTATTGGGGGCTACGAGGCAGCTTTCTTT. This chain links TRBV19 with TRBJ1-1, with D possibly being TRBD1 (6 bases). Trimming took off 3 bases at V and 10 bases at J, with 15 bases between the two ends. CDR1 LNHDA and CDR2 SQIVND come from the germline V gene (reference sequence). The CDR3 contains 13 residues. The entire variable domain, with the rest obtained from reference TRBV19 and TRBJ1-1, is as follows: DGGITQSPKYLFRKEGQNVTLSCEQNLNHDAMYWYRQDPGQGLRLIYYSQIVNDFQKGDIAEGYSVSREKKESFPLTVTSAQKNPTAFYLCASSIGGYEAAFFGQGTRLTVV.

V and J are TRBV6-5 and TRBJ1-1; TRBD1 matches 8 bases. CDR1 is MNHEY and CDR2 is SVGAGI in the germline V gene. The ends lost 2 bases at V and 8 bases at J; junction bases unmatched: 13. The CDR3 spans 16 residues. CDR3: CASSYVRGRDRREAFF. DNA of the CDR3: TGTGCCAGCAGTTACGTTCGGGGTCGGGACAGGAGAGAAGCTTTCTTT.

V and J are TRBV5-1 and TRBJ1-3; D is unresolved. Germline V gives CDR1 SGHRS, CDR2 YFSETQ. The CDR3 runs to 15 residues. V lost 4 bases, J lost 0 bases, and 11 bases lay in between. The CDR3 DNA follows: TGCGCCAGCAGCCCCGGGGTAGACTCTGGAAACACCATATATTTT. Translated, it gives CASSPGVDSGNTIYF.

The CDR3 coding sequence is TGTGCCAGCAGCTTAGTTACAGGGGTAAATGCTAACTATGGCTACACCTTC. It encodes CASSLVTGVNANYGYTF. This rearrangement joins TRBV7-2 to TRBJ1-2, with 7 bases identical to TRBD1. The junction had 8 bases not matched to a gene; V was cut back by 1 base and J by 0 bases. Germline V gene data show CDR1 as SGHTA and CDR2 as FQGNSA. The CDR3 is made up of 17 amino acids.

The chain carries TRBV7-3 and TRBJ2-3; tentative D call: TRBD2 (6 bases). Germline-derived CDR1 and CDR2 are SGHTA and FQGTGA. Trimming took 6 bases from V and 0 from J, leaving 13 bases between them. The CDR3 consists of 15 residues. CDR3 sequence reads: CASSQGLPSTDTQYF. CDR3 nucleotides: TGTGCCAGCAGTCAGGGACTCCCTAGCACAGATACGCAGTATTTT.

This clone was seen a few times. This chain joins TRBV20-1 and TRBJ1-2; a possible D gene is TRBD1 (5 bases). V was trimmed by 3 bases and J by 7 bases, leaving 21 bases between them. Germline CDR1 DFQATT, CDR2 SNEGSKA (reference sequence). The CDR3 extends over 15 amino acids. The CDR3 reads CSASKGQEGVAGYTF. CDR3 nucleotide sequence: TGCAGTGCTAGTAAGGGGCAGGAAGGGGTTGCTGGCTACACCTTC.

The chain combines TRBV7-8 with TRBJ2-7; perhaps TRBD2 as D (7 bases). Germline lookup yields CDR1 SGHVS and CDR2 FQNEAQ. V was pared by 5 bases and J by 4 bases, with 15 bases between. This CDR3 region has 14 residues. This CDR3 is CASSHGGGGYEQYF. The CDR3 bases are TGTGCCAGCAGCCACGGGGGAGGGGGTTACGAGCAGTACTTC.

CDR3 residues: CSARLYYTQYF. The DNA for the CDR3 is TGCAGTGCTAGGCTGTACTATACGCAGTATTTT. V and J are TRBV20-1 and TRBJ2-3, with no clear D. V dropped 3 bases and J dropped 7 bases, with 8 bases sitting between them. Per the germline V gene, CDR1 is DFQATT and CDR2 is SNEGSKA (reference sequence). This CDR3 has 11 residues.

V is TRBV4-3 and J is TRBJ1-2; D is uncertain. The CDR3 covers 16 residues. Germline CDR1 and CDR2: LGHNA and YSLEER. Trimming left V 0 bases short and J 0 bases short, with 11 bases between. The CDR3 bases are TGCGCCAGCAGCCAAGATCCTAGAGGAGCTAACTATGGCTACACCTTC. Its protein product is CASSQDPRGANYGYTF.

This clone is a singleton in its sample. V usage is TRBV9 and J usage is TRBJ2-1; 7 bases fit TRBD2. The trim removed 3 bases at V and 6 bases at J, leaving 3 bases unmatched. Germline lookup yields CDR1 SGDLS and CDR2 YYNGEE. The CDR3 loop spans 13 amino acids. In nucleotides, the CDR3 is TGTGCCAGCAGCGGTGGGAGGGGCAATGAGCAGTTCTTC. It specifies CASSGGRGNEQFF.

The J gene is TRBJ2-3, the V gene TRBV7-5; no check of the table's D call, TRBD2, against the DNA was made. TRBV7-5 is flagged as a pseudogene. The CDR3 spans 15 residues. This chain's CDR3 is CARSLAREGTDTQYF. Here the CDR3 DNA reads TGTGCCAGAAGCTTAGCTCGGGAGGGCACAGATACGCAGTATTTT.

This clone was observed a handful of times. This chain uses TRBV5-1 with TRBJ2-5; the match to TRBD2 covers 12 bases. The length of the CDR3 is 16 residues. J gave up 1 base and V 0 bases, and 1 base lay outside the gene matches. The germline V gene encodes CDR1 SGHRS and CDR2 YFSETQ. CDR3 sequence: CASSLGLAGAQETQYF. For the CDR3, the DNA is TGCGCCAGCAGCTTGGGACTAGCGGGGGCCCAAGAGACCCAGTACTTC.

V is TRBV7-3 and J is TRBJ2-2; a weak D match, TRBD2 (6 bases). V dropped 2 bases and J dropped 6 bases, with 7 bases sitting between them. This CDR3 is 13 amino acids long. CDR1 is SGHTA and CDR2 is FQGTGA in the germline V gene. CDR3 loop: CASSLSSAGELFF. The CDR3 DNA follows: TGTGCCAGCAGCTTATCTAGCGCCGGGGAGCTGTTTTTT.

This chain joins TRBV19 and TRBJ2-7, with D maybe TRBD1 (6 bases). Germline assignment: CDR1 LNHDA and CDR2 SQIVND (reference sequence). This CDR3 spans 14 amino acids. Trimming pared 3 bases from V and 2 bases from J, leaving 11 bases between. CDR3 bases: TGTGCCAGTAGTATGACAGGTTCGACCTACGAGCAGTACTTC. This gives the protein CASSMTGSTYEQYF.

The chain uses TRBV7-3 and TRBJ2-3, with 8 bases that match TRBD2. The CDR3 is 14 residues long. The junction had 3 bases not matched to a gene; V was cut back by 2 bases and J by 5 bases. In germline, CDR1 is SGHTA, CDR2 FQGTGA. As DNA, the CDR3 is TGTGCCAGCAGCTTACGGGGGGGCCAAGATACGCAGTATTTT. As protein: CASSLRGGQDTQYF. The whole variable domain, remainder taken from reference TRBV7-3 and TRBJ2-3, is GAGVSQTPSNKVTEKGKYVELRCDPISGHTALYWYRQSLGQGPEFLIYFQGTGAADDSGLPNDRFFAVRPEGSVSTLKIQRTERGDSAVYLCASSLRGGQDTQYFGPGTRLTVL.

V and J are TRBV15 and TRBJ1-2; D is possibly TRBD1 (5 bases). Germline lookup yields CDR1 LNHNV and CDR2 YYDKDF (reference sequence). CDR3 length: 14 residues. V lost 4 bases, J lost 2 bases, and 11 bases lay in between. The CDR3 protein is CATSTINRNYGYTF. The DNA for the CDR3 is TGTGCCACCAGCACCATAAACAGGAACTATGGCTACACCTTC.

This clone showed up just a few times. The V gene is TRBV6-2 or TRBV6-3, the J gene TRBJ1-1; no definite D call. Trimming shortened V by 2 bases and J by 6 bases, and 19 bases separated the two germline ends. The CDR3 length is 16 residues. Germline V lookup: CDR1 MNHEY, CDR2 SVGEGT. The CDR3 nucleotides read TGTGCCAGCAGTTACCCCGAGGCGCCATTAAAGTCTGAAGCTTTCTTT. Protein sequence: CASSYPEAPLKSEAFF.

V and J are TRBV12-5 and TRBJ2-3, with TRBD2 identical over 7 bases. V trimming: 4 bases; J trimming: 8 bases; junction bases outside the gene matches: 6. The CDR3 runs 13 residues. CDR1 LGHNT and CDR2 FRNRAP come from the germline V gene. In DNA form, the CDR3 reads TGTGCTAGTGGTTCTAGACTAGCTCCTACGCAGTATTTT. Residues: CASGSRLAPTQYF.

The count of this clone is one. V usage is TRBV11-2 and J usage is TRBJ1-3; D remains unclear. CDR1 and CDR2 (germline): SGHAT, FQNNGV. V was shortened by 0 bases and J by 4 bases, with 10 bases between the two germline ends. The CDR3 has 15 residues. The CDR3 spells CASSLDPPRGNTIYF. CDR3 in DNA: TGTGCCAGCAGCTTAGACCCCCCCAGGGGAAACACCATATATTTT.

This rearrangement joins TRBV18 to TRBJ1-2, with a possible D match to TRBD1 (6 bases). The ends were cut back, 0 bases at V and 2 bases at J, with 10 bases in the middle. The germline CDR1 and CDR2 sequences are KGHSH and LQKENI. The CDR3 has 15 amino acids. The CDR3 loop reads CASSPPKGENYGYTF. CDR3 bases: TGTGCCAGCTCACCACCGAAGGGGGAGAACTATGGCTACACCTTC.

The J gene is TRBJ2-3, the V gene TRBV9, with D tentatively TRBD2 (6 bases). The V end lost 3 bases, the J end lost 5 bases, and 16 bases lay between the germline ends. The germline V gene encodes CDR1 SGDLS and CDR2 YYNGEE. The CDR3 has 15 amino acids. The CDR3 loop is CASSGGSSDRDTQYF. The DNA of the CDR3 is TGTGCCAGCAGCGGGGGGTCTAGCGATCGAGATACGCAGTATTTT.

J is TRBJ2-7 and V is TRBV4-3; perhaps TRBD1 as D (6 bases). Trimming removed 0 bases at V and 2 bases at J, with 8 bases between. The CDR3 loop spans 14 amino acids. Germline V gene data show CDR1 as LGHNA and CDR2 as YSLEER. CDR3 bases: TGCGCCAGCAGCCAAGACAGGGGTGCCTACGAGCAGTACTTC. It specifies CASSQDRGAYEQYF.

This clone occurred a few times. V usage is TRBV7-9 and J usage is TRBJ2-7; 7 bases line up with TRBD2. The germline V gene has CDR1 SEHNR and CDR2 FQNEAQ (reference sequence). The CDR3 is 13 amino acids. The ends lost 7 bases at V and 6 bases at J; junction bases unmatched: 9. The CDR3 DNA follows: TGTGCCAGCAACGGACTAGTAATAACCGAGCAGTACTTC. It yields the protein CASNGLVITEQYF.

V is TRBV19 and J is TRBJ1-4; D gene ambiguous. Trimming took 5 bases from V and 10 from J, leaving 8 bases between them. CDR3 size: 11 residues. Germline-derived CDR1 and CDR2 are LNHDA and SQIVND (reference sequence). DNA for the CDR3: TGTGCCAGTAGTCTCGGAGGAAAACTGTTTTTT. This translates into CASSLGGKLFF. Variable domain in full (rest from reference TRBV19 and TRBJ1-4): DGGITQSPKYLFRKEGQNVTLSCEQNLNHDAMYWYRQDPGQGLRLIYYSQIVNDFQKGDIAEGYSVSREKKESFPLTVTSAQKNPTAFYLCASSLGGKLFFGSGTQLSVL.

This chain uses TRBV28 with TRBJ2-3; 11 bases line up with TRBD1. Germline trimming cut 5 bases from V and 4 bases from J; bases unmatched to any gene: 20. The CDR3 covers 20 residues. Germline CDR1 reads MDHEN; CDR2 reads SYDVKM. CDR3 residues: CASSRTPKRTGGPRADTQYF. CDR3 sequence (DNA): TGTGCCAGCAGTCGTACTCCGAAGCGGACAGGGGGCCCAAGGGCAGATACGCAGTATTTT.

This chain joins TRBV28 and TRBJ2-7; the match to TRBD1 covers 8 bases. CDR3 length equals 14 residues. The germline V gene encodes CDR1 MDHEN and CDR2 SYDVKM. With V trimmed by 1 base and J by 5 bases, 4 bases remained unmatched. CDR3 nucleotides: TGTGCCAGCAGTTTATCGGACAGGGTAGACGAGCAGTACTTC. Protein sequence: CASSLSDRVDEQYF.

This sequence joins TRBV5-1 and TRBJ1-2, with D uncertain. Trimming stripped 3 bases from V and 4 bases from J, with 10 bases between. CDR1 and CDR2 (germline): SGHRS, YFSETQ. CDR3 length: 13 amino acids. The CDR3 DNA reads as TGCGCCAGCAGCTCGGCGGATCTCTATGGCTACACCTTC. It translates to CASSSADLYGYTF.

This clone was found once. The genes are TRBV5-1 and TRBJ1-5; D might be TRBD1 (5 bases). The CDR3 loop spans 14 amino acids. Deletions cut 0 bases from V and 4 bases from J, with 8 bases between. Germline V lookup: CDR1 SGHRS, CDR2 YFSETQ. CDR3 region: CASSLVPGNQPQHF. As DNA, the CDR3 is TGCGCCAGCAGCTTGGTCCCAGGGAATCAGCCCCAGCATTTT.

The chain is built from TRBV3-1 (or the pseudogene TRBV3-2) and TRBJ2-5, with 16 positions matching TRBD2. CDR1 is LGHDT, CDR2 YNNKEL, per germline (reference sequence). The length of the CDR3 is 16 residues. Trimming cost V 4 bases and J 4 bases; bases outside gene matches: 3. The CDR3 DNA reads TGTGCCAGCAGCCTGGGACTAGCGGGGGGGCCAGAGACCCAGTACTTC. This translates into CASSLGLAGGPETQYF.